This TCR beta chain was recorded in a study of T cell responses to AZD1222 COVID-19 vaccine. Points from the study as a whole: No repertoire was sampled before or during the peak T cell response, only after it. It should be noted that donors were predominantly white British and more often female, and clonal diversity was possibly underestimated. Among AZD1222 vaccinees, only six were seropositive at baseline.

Comments on this clone: The antigen remains undetermined.

Produced via immunoSEQ multiplex PCR; TCRdb's table is partial and in-frame only. This table holds tens of thousands of clones, about 91% found once. The sample here was peripheral blood, taken 28 days after the second AZD1222 dose. The receptor comes from an adult who received the AZD1222 COVID-19 vaccine.

The CDR3 loop is CASSLEAQRYNEQFF. CDR3 in DNA: TGCGCCAGCAGCTTAGAAGCACAACGCTACAATGAGCAGTTCTTC. The J gene is TRBJ2-1, the V gene TRBV5-1; the D is unclear. Germline V lookup: CDR1 SGHRS, CDR2 YFSETQ. This CDR3 has 15 amino acids. Trimming removed 2 bases from V and 3 bases from J, with 12 bases in between.